The 14 T cell receptor beta chains presented below share a single source sample, sequenced in a study of patients and donors after allogeneic stem cell transplantation. TCRdb redid the calling of the RT-PCR reads with MiXCR, one entry per CDR3 protein. The repertoire includes about a million distinct CDR3 sequences, 15% to 20% of them detected once, and about 6% sits in the top ten. Sequencing was performed on blood, either unsorted or a sorted T cell fraction (not recorded which). These TCRs come from a human donor who was either an allogeneic HSCT recipient or a stem cell or donor lymphocyte infusion donor (not recorded which). It is not recorded whose cells these are; they may come from a transplant donor.

In its sample, this clonotype was seen a few times. This chain uses TRBV2 with TRBJ2-4; unclear D gene. Trimming removed 6 bases at V and 2 bases at J, with 23 bases between. CDR1 and CDR2 from the germline V gene are SNHLY and FYNNEI. CDR3 length equals 18 residues. This chain's CDR3 is CASSWTVAQALSKNIQYF. CDR3 DNA: TGTGCCAGCAGCTGGACGGTGGCCCAGGCCTTATCCAAAAACATTCAGTACTTC.

Only a few counts were recorded for this clonotype. The V gene is TRBV7-2, the J gene TRBJ1-2; a possible D gene is TRBD1 (5 bases). V lost 4 bases and J 8 bases, leaving 17 bases between the germline ends. Germline V lookup: CDR1 SGHTA, CDR2 FQGNSA. This CDR3 is built from 14 residues. DNA of the CDR3: TGTGCCAGCAGCTCCACTTTCGGAGGGGACGGCTACACCTTC. Amino acids: CASSSTFGGDGYTF. Based on the CDR3 plus reference TRBV7-2 and TRBJ1-2, the full variable domain is GAGVSQSPSNKVTEKGKDVELRCDPISGHTALYWYRQSLGQGLEFLIYFQGNSAPDKSGLPSDRFSAERTGGSVSTLTIQRTQQEDSAVYLCASSSTFGGDGYTFGSGTRLTVV.

This clonotype was seen ten or more times. V usage is TRBV11-3 and J usage is TRBJ2-7, with D unresolved. CDR3 size: 15 residues. CDR1 is SGHNT and CDR2 is YENEEA in the germline V gene. The V end lost 3 bases, the J end lost 1 base, and 13 bases lay between the germline ends. CDR3 DNA: TGTGCCAGCAGCTTTGCCCTTGGATGGTCCTACGAGCAGTACTTC. Translated, it gives CASSFALGWSYEQYF.

The rearrangement uses TRBV7-9 and TRBJ1-4; TRBD1 matches at 7 bases. Trimming took 5 bases from V and 3 from J; bases not matched to a gene: 3. This CDR3 contains 14 residues. The germline V gene encodes CDR1 SEHNR and CDR2 FQNEAQ (reference sequence). The CDR3 region is CASSLGQPNEKLFF. CDR3 in DNA: TGTGCCAGCAGCCTGGGACAGCCTAATGAAAAACTGTTTTTT.

The chain employs TRBV5-1 and TRBJ2-3, with D perhaps TRBD1 (5 bases). CDR3 size: 13 residues. The V end lost 7 bases, the J end lost 2 bases, and 11 bases lay between the germline ends. The germline gives CDR1 SGHRS, CDR2 YFSETQ. CDR3 residues: CASGRTTTDTQYF. The CDR3 DNA reads as TGCGCCAGCGGTCGGACAACCACAGATACGCAGTATTTT.

This clonotype was seen more than once but under ten times. CDR3 sequence reads: CASSPLAGGVSTSYNEQFF. The DNA for the CDR3 is TGCGCCAGCAGTCCACTAGCGGGGGGCGTCTCTACCTCCTACAATGAGCAGTTCTTC. The gene calls are TRBV5-1 and TRBJ2-1; 12 bases are shared with TRBD2. This CDR3 contains 19 residues. CDR1 and CDR2 (germline): SGHRS, YFSETQ. J gave up 0 bases and V 5 bases, and 12 bases lay outside the gene matches.

At least ten counts were recorded for this clonotype. The chain has TRBV3-1 and TRBJ1-1; 7 bases line up with TRBD1. Germline lookup yields CDR1 LGHDT and CDR2 YNNKEL (reference sequence). The CDR3 contains 13 residues. The J segment lost 6 bases and the V segment lost 3 bases, leaving 4 bases of the junction unmatched. In nucleotides, the CDR3 is TGTGCCAGCAGCCAGGGGACAGCCTCTGAAGCTTTCTTT. Translated, it gives CASSQGTASEAFF. Combining the CDR3 with reference TRBV3-1 and TRBJ1-1 gives the whole variable domain DTAVSQTPKYLVTQMGNDKSIKCEQNLGHDTMYWYKQDSKKFLKIMFSYNNKELIINETVPNRFSPKSPDKAHLNLHINSLELGDSAVYFCASSQGTASEAFFGQGTRLTVV.

This clonotype was seen a handful of times. J is TRBJ2-6 and V is TRBV6-1; 7 nucleotides align to TRBD1. This CDR3 comprises 14 residues. CDR1 and CDR2 from the germline V gene are MNHNS and SASEGT. V gave up 8 bases and J gave up 0 bases; unmatched junction bases: 1. The CDR3 reads CASDRASGANVLTF. Here the CDR3 DNA reads TGTGCCAGCGACAGGGCCTCTGGGGCCAACGTCCTGACTTTC.

Note on this clonotype: Germline and junction disagree at one end, which may indicate a read error. This chain links TRBV29-1 with TRBJ2-2; TRBD1 aligns across 8 bases. Germline V CDR1 and CDR2: SQVTM, ANQGSEA. CDR3 length: 13 amino acids. The CDR3 bases are TGCAGCGCCGACAGGGGTCACACCGGGGAGCTGTTTTTC. It specifies CSADRGHTGELFF.

This sequence joins TRBV12-3 or TRBV12-4 and TRBJ2-4; D may be TRBD1 or TRBD2 (6 bases each). Trimming cost V 6 bases and J 2 bases, with 17 bases left between them. This CDR3 contains 16 residues. The CDR3 nucleotides read TGTGCCAGCAGGGAAAGACTAGGGGGATCCAAAAACATTCAGTACTTC. It encodes CASRERLGGSKNIQYF.

The J gene is TRBJ2-2, the V gene TRBV7-8, with a tentative D call TRBD1 (6 bases). Per the germline V gene, CDR1 is SGHVS and CDR2 is FQNEAQ. This CDR3 is 16 amino acids long. Trimming took 1 base from V and 2 from J, leaving 11 bases between them. DNA for the CDR3: TGTGCCAGCAGCTTAGGTGGCAGGGGAAACACCGGGGAGCTGTTTTTT. It codes for CASSLGGRGNTGELFF.

This clonotype appeared a few times. This chain joins TRBV7-3 and TRBJ2-3, with 8 bases that match TRBD2. J gave up 4 bases and V 5 bases, and 5 bases lay outside the gene matches. CDR1 and CDR2 from the germline V gene are SGHTA and FQGTGA. The CDR3 has 14 residues. For the CDR3, the DNA is TGTGCCAGCAGCATTAGCGGGACTTCAGATACGCAGTATTTT. Encoded protein: CASSISGTSDTQYF. Complete variable domain (other parts from reference TRBV7-3 and TRBJ2-3): GAGVSQTPSNKVTEKGKYVELRCDPISGHTALYWYRQSLGQGPEFLIYFQGTGAADDSGLPNDRFFAVRPEGSVSTLKIQRTERGDSAVYLCASSISGTSDTQYFGPGTRLTVL.

In its sample, this clonotype was seen a few times. The J gene is TRBJ2-7, the V gene TRBV18; tentatively, D is TRBD1 (5 bases). V dropped 2 bases and J dropped 7 bases, with 15 bases sitting between them. The CDR3 loop spans 14 amino acids. Germline lookup yields CDR1 KGHSH and CDR2 LQKENI. CDR3 loop: CASSPGQGWREQYF. CDR3 bases: TGTGCCAGCTCACCAGGGCAGGGATGGCGGGAGCAGTACTTC. The full variable domain, its missing parts supplied by reference TRBV18 and TRBJ2-7, is NAGVMQNPRHLVRRRGQEARLRCSPMKGHSHVYWYRQLPEEGLKFMVYLQKENIIDESGMPKERFSAEFPKEGPSILRIQQVVRGDSAAYFCASSPGQGWREQYFGPGTRLTVT.

This chain connects TRBV29-1 to TRBJ2-1; 8 bases map to TRBD1. Germline trimming cut 5 bases from V and 7 bases from J; bases unmatched to any gene: 7. The CDR3 is 13 residues long. Per the germline V gene, CDR1 is SQVTM and CDR2 is ANQGSEA. CDR3 sequence: CSVQDRARNEQFF. The CDR3 nucleotides are TGCAGCGTTCAGGACAGGGCGAGGAATGAGCAGTTCTTC.